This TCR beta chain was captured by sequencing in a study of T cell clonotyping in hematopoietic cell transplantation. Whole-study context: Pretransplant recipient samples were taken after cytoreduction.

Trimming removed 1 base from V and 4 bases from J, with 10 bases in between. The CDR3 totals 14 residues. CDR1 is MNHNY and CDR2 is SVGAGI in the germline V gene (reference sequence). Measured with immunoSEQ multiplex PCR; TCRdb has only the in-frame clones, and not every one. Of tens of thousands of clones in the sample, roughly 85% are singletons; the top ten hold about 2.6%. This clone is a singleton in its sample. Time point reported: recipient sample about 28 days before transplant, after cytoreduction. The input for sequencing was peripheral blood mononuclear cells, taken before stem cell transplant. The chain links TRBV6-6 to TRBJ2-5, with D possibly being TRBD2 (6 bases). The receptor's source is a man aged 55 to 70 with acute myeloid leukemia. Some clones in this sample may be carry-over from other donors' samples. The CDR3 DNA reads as TGTGCCAGCAGTTACTTGAGCGGGCGAGAGACCCAGTACTTC. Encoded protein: CASSYLSGRETQYF.